This T cell receptor beta chain was identified during a study of shared clonotypes between healthy human individuals. Study details: Per donor, CD8 memory used one plate, CD8 naive used two, CD4 memory used three and CD4 naive used three.

Study outcomes and limitations: Generally, estimated richness proved larger in naive subsets than it did in memory subsets. Several donors had 5% to 6% of their naive CD4 clonotypes in common. Non-shared clonotypes had lower generation probabilities than clonotypes shared by all four sorted-subset donors.

The CDR3 sequence is 15 residues long. CDR1 is GTSNPN, CDR2 SVGIG, per germline (reference sequence). With V trimmed by 3 bases and J by 2 bases, 5 bases remained unmatched. The assay was immunoSEQ multiplex PCR, and TCRdb's table has in-frame clones only and misses some. The top ten clones hold around 1.8% of a sample with hundreds of thousands of clones, around 78% of them seen once. Turning to this clone: No antigen is known for it.

Sequenced: memory CD4+ T cells sorted from blood. The subset was: CD45RA-negative fraction. The chain has TRBV30 and TRBJ1-5; 9 bases are shared with TRBD1. The TCR was taken from a woman aged 30 to 39 in good health. The CDR3 region has the DNA TGTGCCTGGAGGGGCCGGGACAGGGGCAATCAGCCCCAGCATTTT. As protein: CAWRGRDRGNQPQHF.